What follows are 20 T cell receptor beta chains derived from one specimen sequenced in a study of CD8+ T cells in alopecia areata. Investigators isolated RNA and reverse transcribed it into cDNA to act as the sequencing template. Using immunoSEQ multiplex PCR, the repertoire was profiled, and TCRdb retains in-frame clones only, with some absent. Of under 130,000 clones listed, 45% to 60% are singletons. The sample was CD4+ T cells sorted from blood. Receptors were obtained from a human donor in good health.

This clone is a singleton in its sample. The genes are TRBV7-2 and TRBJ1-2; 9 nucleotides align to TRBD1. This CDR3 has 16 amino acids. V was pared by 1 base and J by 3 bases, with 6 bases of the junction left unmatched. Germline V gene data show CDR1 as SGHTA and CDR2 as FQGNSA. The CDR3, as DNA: TGTGCCAGCAGCTTAGGGCCGGGACAGGGTGACTATGGCTACACCTTC. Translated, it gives CASSLGPGQGDYGYTF.

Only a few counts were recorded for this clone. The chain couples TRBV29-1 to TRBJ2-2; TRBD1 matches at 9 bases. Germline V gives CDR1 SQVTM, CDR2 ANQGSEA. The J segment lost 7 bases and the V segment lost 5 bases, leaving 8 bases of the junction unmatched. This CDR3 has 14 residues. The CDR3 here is CSVSRTGASGELFF. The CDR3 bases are TGCAGCGTTTCCCGGACAGGGGCTAGCGGGGAGCTGTTTTTT.

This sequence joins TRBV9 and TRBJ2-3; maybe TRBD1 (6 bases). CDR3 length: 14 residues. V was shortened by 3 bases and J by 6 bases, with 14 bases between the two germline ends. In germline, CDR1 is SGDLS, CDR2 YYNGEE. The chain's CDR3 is CASSDIRGMDTQYF. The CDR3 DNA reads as TGTGCCAGCAGCGATATCAGGGGAATGGATACGCAGTATTTT.

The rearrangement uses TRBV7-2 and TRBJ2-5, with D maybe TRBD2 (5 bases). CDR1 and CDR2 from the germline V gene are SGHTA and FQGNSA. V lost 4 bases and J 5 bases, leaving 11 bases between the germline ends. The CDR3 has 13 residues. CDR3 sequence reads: CASSYMRGETQYF. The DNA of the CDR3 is TGTGCCAGCAGCTATATGCGAGGGGAGACCCAGTACTTC.

The CDR3 DNA reads as TGTGCCTGGGGGAGGGACGTAACCTACGAGCAGTACTTC. Its translation is CAWGRDVTYEQYF. V usage is TRBV30 and J usage is TRBJ2-7; 7 bases fit TRBD2. V dropped 5 bases and J dropped 2; count of bases not matched to a gene: 6. The CDR3 covers 13 residues. Per the germline V gene, CDR1 is GTSNPN and CDR2 is SVGIG (reference sequence).

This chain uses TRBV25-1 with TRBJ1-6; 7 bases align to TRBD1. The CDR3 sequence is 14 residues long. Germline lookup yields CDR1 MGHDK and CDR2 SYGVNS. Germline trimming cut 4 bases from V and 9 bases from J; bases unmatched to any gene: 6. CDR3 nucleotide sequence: TGTGCCAGCAGTGTAACAGGGGTCGGTTCACCCCTCCACTTT. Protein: CASSVTGVGSPLHF. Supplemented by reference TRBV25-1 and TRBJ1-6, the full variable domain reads EADIYQTPRYLVIGTGKKITLECSQTMGHDKMYWYQQDPGMELHLIHYSYGVNSTEKGDLSSESTVSRIRTEHFPLTLESARPSHTSQYLCASSVTGVGSPLHFGNGTRLTVT.

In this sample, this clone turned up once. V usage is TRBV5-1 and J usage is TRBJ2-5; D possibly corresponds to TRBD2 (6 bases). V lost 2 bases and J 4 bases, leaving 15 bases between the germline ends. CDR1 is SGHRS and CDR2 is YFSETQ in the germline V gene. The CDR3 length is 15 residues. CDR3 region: CASSLMGLYPETQYF. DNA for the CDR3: TGCGCCAGCAGCTTAATGGGACTCTATCCAGAGACCCAGTACTTC.

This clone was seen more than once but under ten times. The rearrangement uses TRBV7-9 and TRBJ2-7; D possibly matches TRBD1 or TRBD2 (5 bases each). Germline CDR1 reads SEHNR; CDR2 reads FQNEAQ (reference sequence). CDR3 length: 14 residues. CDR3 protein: CAVRLGAGSYEQYF. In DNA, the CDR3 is TGTGCAGTCCGACTCGGGGCAGGGAGCTACGAGCAGTACTTC.

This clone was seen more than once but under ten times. The CDR3 is CASSLSTGELFF. CDR3 coding DNA: TGTGCCAGCAGCCTATCTACCGGGGAGCTGTTTTTT. The genes are TRBV7-2 and TRBJ2-2; no definite D call. The length of the CDR3 is 12 residues. Germline CDR1 is SGHTA and CDR2 is FQGNSA. Trimming stripped 5 bases from V and 5 bases from J, with 6 bases between.

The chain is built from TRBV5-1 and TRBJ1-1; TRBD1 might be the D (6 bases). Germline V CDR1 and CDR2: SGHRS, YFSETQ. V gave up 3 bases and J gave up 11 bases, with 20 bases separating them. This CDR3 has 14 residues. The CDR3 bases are TGCGCCAGCAGCTCTAATCAGGGGCCCCCGTTTGCTTTCTTT. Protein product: CASSSNQGPPFAFF.

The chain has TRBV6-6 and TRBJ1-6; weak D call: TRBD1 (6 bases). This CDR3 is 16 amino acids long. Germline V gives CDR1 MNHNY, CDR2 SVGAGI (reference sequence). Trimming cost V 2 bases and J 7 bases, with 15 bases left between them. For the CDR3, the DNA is TGTGCCAGCAGTTACGACAAAAGGGGGGGGAATTCACCCCTCCACTTT. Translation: CASSYDKRGGNSPLHF.

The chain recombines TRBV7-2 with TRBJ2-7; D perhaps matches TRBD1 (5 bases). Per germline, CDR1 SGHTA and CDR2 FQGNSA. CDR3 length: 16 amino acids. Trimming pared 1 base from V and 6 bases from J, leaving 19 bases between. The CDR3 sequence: CASSLGVGQVLGEQYF. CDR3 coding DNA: TGTGCCAGCAGCTTAGGTGTGGGGCAGGTCCTGGGCGAGCAGTACTTC. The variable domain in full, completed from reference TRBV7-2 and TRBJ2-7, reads GAGVSQSPSNKVTEKGKDVELRCDPISGHTALYWYRQSLGQGLEFLIYFQGNSAPDKSGLPSDRFSAERTGGSVSTLTIQRTQQEDSAVYLCASSLGVGQVLGEQYFGPGTRLTVT.

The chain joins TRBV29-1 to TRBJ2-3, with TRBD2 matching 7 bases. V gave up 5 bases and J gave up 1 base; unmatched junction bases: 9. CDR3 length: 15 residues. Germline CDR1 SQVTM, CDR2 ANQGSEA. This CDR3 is CSVSAGEGRTDTQYF. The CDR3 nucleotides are TGCAGCGTTTCTGCGGGGGAGGGACGCACAGATACGCAGTATTTT.

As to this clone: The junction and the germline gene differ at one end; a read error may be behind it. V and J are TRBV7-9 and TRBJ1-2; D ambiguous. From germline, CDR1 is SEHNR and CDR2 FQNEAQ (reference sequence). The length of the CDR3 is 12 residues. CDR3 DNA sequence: TGTGCCAGCCGACCAGAGGGCTATCGCTACACCTTC. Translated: CASRPEGYRYTF. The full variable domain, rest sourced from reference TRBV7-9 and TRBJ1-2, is DTGVSQNPRHKITKRGQNVTFRCDPISEHNRLYWYRQTLGQGPEFLTYFQNEAQLEKSRLLSDRFSAERPKGSFSTLEIQRTEQGDSAMYLCASRPEGYRYTFGSGTRLTVV.

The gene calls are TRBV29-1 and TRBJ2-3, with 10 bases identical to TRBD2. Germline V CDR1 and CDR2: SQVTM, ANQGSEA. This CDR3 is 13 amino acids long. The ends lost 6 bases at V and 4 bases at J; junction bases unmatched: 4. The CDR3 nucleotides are TGCAGCGTGGGAAGCGGGGGGGCAGATACGCAGTATTTT. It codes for CSVGSGGADTQYF.

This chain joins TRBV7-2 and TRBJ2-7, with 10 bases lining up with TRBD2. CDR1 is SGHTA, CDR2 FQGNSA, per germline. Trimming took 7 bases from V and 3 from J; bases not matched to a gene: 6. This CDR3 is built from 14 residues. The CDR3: CASKVASGGYEQYF. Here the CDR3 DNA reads TGTGCCAGCAAGGTGGCTAGCGGGGGCTACGAGCAGTACTTC.

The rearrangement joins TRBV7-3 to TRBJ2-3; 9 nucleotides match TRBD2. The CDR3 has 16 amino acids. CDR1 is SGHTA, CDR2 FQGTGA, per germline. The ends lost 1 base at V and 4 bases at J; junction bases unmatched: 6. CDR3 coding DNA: TGTGCCAGCAGCTTAAGCGGGGGGGCTGTTTCAGATACGCAGTATTTT. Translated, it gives CASSLSGGAVSDTQYF.

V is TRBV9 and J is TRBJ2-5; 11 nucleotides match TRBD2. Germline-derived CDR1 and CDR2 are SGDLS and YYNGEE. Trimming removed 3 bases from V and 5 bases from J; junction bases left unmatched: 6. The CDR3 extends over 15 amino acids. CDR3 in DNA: TGTGCCAGCAGCGAGCTAGCGGGGGGTCGGGAGACCCAGTACTTC. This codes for CASSELAGGRETQYF.

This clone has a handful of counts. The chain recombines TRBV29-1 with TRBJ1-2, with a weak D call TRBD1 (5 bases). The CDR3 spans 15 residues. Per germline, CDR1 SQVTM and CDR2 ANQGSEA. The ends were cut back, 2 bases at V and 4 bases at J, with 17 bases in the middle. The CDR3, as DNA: TGCAGCGTTGAACCCCGTGGGGGGACGGGCTATGGCTACACCTTC. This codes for CSVEPRGGTGYGYTF.

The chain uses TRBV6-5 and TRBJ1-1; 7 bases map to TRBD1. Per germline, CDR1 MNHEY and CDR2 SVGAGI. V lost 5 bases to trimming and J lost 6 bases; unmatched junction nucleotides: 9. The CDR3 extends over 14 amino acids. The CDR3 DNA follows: TGTGCCAGCAGTCCGCTTGACAGGGATGCTGAAGCTTTCTTT. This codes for CASSPLDRDAEAFF.